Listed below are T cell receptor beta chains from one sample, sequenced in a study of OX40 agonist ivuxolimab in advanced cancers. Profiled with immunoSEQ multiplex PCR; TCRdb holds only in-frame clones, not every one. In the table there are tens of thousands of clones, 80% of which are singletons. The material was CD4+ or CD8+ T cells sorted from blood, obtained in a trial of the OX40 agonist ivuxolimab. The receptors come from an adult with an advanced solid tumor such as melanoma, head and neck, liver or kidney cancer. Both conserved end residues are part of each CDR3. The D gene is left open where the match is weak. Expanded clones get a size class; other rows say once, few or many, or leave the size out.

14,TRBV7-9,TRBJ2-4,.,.,CASSPGAGENIQYF,TGTGCCAGCAGCCCCGGGGCAGGAGAAAACATTCAGTACTTC
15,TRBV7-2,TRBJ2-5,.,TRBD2,CASRPRLAGGETQYF,TGTGCCAGCAGGCCTAGACTAGCGGGCGGAGAGACCCAGTACTTC
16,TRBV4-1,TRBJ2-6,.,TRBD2,CASSPGLASDANVLTF,TGCGCCAGCAGCCCGGGACTAGCGAGTGATGCCAACGTCCTGACTTTC
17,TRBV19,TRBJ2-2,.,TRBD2,CASSINHLAGATGELFF,TGTGCCAGTAGTATCAACCACCTAGCGGGAGCCACCGGGGAGCTGTTTTTT
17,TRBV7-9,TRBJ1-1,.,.,CASSLSWVGGSGTEAFF,TGTGCCAGCAGCTTATCCTGGGTTGGGGGGTCGGGCACTGAAGCTTTCTTT
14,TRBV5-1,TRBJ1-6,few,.,CASSLEGYNSPLHF,TGCGCCAGCAGCTTGGAGGGCTATAATTCACCCCTCCACTTT
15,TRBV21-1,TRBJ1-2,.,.,CASSEYGTANYGYTF,TGTGCCAGCAGCGAATACGGGACTGCTAACTATGGCTACACCTTC
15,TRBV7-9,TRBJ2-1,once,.,CASSLSDGAYNEQFF,TGTGCCAGCAGCTTATCGGACGGAGCTTACAATGAGCAGTTCTTC
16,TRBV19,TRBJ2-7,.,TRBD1,CASSANRQGATYEQYF,TGTGCCAGTAGTGCCAACCGACAGGGGGCTACCTACGAGCAGTACTTC
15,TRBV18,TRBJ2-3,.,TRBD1,CASSVDRGRTDTQYF,TGTGCCAGCTCAGTCGACAGGGGGCGGACAGATACGCAGTATTTT
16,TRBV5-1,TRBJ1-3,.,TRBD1,CASSPGTVDSGNTIYF,TGCGCCAGCAGCCCGGGGACAGTGGACTCTGGAAACACCATATATTTT
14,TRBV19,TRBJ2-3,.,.,CASGEGDGTDTQYF,TGTGCCAGTGGGGAGGGGGATGGCACAGATACGCAGTATTTT
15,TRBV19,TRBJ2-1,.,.,CASSIEVGGHNEQFF,TGTGCCAGTAGTATAGAGGTCGGGGGACACAATGAGCAGTTCTTC
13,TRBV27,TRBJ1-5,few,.,CASWGASNQPQHF,TGTGCCAGCTGGGGTGCTAGCAATCAGCCCCAGCATTTT
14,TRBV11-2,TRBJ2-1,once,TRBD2,CASSISGSRDEQFF,TGTGCCAGCTCAATTAGCGGGAGTCGGGATGAGCAGTTCTTC
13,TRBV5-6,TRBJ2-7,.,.,CASSLVTAYEQYF,TGTGCCAGCAGCTTGGTAACAGCCTACGAGCAGTACTTC
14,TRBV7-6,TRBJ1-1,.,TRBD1,CASSLGQGNTEAFF,TGTGCCAGCAGCCTGGGACAGGGGAACACTGAAGCTTTCTTT
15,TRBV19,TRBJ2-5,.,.,CASRRSQGQQETQYF,TGTGCCAGTAGAAGAAGCCAAGGACAGCAAGAGACCCAGTACTTC
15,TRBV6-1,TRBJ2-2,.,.,CASSESGPGTGELFF,TGTGCCAGCAGTGAATCAGGGCCCGGCACCGGGGAGCTGTTTTTT
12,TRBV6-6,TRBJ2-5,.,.,CASRADTETQYF,TGTGCCAGCAGAGCTGACACGGAGACCCAGTACTTC
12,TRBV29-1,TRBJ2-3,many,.,CSLRSQIDTQYF,TGCAGCCTCCGCTCCCAGATAGATACGCAGTATTTT
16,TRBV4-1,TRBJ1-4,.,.,CASSRARALGGEKLFF,TGCGCCAGCAGCCGAGCCAGAGCCCTGGGGGGCGAAAAACTGTTTTTT
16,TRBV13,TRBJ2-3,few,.,CASSPRDGVRADTQYF,TGTGCCAGCAGCCCCAGGGACGGTGTGAGGGCGGATACGCAGTATTTT
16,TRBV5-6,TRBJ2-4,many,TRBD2,CASSSDGTIRGNIQYF,TGTGCCAGCAGCTCTGACGGGACTATTCGGGGAAACATTCAGTACTTC
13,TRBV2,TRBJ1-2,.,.,CASSLDSHYGYTF,TGTGCCAGCAGTTTGGACAGCCACTATGGCTACACCTTC
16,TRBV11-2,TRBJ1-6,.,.,CASSLQGLVGNSPLHF,TGTGCCAGCAGCTTGCAGGGACTGGTCGGCAATTCACCCCTCCACTTT
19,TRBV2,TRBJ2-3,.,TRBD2,CASIIASGEFTLSTDTQYF,TGTGCCAGCATCATCGCTAGCGGGGAATTTACGCTCAGCACAGATACGCAGTATTTT
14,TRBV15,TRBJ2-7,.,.,CATSRVRRDGEQYF,TGTGCCACCAGCAGAGTTCGCCGTGACGGCGAGCAGTACTTC
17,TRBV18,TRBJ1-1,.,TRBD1,CASSHLDRGLEGTEAFF,TGTGCCAGCTCACACTTGGACAGGGGGCTCGAAGGAACTGAAGCTTTCTTT
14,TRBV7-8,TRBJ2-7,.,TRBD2,CASSPGLADYEQYF,TGTGCCAGCAGCCCGGGACTAGCAGATTACGAGCAGTACTTC
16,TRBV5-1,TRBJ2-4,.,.,CASSLDTGSAKNIQYF,TGCGCCAGCAGCTTGGATACAGGGTCAGCCAAAAACATTCAGTACTTC
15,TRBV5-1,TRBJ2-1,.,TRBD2,CASSWGLGIDNEQFF,TGCGCCAGCAGCTGGGGACTAGGGATTGACAATGAGCAGTTCTTC
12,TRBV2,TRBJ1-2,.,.,CASRDRGYGYTF,TGTGCCAGCAGGGACAGAGGCTATGGCTACACCTTC
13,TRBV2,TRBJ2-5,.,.,CASRPTVQETQYF,TGTGCCAGCAGACCGACGGTACAAGAGACCCAGTACTTC
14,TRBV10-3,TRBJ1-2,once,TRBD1,CAISDGTAGYGYTF,TGTGCCATCAGTGATGGGACAGCGGGCTATGGCTACACCTTC
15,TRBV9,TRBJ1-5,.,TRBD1,CASSVKDRDNQPQHF,TGTGCCAGCAGCGTAAAGGACAGGGACAATCAGCCCCAGCATTTT
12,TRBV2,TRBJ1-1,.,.,CASSDQTTVAFF,TGTGCCAGCAGTGACCAAACCACGGTGGCTTTCTTT
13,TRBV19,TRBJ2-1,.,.,CASSMTLPNEQFF,TGTGCCAGTAGTATGACCCTACCGAATGAGCAGTTCTTC
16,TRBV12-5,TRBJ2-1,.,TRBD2,CASGLGGGSSFNEQFF,TGTGCTAGTGGTTTGGGTGGCGGGAGTAGTTTCAATGAGCAGTTCTTC
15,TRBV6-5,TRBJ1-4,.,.,CASSYSPAMGEKLFF,TGTGCCAGCAGTTACTCGCCAGCTATGGGGGAAAAACTGTTTTTT
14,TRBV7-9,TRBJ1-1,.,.,CASSLGGPNTEAFF,TGTGCCAGCAGCTTGGGGGGCCCGAACACTGAAGCTTTCTTT
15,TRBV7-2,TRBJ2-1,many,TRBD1,CASSLSGQGGNEQFF,TGTGCCAGCAGCTTGTCGGGACAGGGGGGCAATGAGCAGTTCTTC
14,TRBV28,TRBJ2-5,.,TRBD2,CASSLSLAEETQYF,TGTGCCAGCAGTTTAAGTCTAGCGGAAGAGACCCAGTACTTC
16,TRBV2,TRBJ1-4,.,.,CASSAGTSRSVEKLFF,TGTGCCAGCAGTGCCGGGACAAGCCGAAGCGTTGAAAAACTGTTTTTT
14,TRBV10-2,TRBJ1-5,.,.,CASSESSGNQPQHF,TGCGCCAGCAGTGAGTCGAGTGGGAATCAGCCCCAGCATTTT